This TCR beta chain was captured in a study of shared clonotypes between healthy human individuals (dated by TCRdb to 2020 to 2021). Concerning the study at large: The cohort included three men and two women between 18 and 49 years of age. For each donor, CD4 naive and CD4 memory were each given three plates, CD8 naive was given two plates, and CD8 memory was given one plate. The study deeply sequenced blood TCR repertoires of five healthy adults to estimate repertoire size and the extent of clonotype sharing between individuals. To increase sequencing depth and limit assay-specific biases, different laboratories used diverse techniques to prepare libraries and sequence TCR repertoires. Per donor, leukapheresis produced somewhere between about 0.9 and 9.5 billion PBMCs.

The donors were healthy, HIV-negative adults with no recently reported acute infections or vaccinations. All donors were Caucasian adults living in Nashville, Tennessee, USA. CD4+ T cells were enriched by magnetic negative selection, after which naive cells were positively selected on CD45RA and the negative fraction was taken as the memory subset. Blood was obtained by leukapheresis, after which PBMCs were separated by Ficoll-Histopaque density gradient centrifugation and cryopreserved in liquid nitrogen vapor phase. Purity and quantity of every magnetically sorted T cell population were checked by analytical flow cytometry. From each sorted fraction, genomic DNA was isolated and quantified by UV absorbance on a Nanodrop 2000c. TCR CDR3 regions were amplified from genomic DNA by multiplex PCR using the deep immunoSEQ assay. For each cell subset, the extracted genomic DNA was distributed evenly across all wells of several immunoSEQ 96-well plates, and each plate served as one replicate. For sorted subsets, about 200 ng genomic DNA, equal to 25,000 to 35,000 T cell genomes, was loaded into each replicate PCR. The purified libraries were quantified using a Qubit 3.0 fluorometer, sized with a Bioanalyzer 2100, and then quantified again using the KAPA Library Quantification kit. Every immunoSEQ 96-well plate was sequenced on a dedicated single-read 150-cycle Illumina NextSeq 550 flow cell. In the original analysis: Because the immunoSEQ output included only junctional sequences and no quality scores, the filtering could not be the same as the filtering used for full-length reads. Sequences were annotated with PyIR, a Python wrapper for IgBLAST v1.9, using IMGT germline references to assign V/J genes and CDR3. Reads with weak V/J assignments (E-value above 1e-6), missing CDR3, stop codons, out-of-frame junctions, or ambiguous translated residues were removed. V3J clonotypes were defined by identical inferred V gene, J gene, and CDR3 amino acid sequence. The percentage overlap between two repertoires was calculated by dividing the number of shared unique clonotypes by the size of the smaller repertoire. RTK rarefaction, the Chao1 estimator, and Recon v2.1 estimates of unobserved clonotypes were used to assess repertoire richness. Generation probabilities were computed with OLGA for all TCRbeta clonotypes obtained by the gDNA method from a few donors. TCRdb obtained this table from immuneACCESS and retained in-frame rearrangements with V and J assigned. These tables miss some clones; where compared with another copy, unresolved V genes account for less than half of the shortfall, and the remainder is unexplained. Clone size and the V and J calls come from that table; the DNA yielded D and trimming. The sample yields 600,000 to 750,000 clones; over 55% were counted once. The biggest ten clones account for under 2% of the sample.

A word on this clone: This clone's antigen is unknown. Base qualities are not at hand, and no much larger clone is one base apart.

Points the paper makes about the study in general: Sampling was restricted to blood, and TCR repertoires in tissues likely differ from the TCR repertoires found in blood. Because the study included only a small number of donors, the genetic and exposure-history diversity represented was limited. Based on pairwise subsampling, the degree of clonotype sharing among donors was expected to be affected by sequencing depth. Higher generation probabilities were observed for clonotypes shared by all four sorted-subset donors than for non-shared clonotypes. Sharing across several donors was observed for approximately 5% of naive CD4, 3% to 3.5% of naive CD8, around 2.5% of memory CD4, and roughly 0.43% of memory CD8 clonotypes. Naive subsets generally had larger estimated clonotype richness than memory subsets did. Incomplete sequencing was indicated by rarefaction of sorted-subset datasets, despite the large sequencing depth.

In the germline V gene (reference sequence), CDR1 corresponds to GTSNPN and CDR2 to SVGIG. Reading from cysteine to phenylalanine, the CDR3 counts 15 amino acids. The DNA shown is the 45-base CDR3, in frame from base 1. Trimming at the junction amounts to 0 bases on V and 2 bases on J, and the germline ends lie 10 bases apart. The TCR comes from a woman in her twenties or thirties in good health. Here the chain combines TRBV30 and TRBJ1-4; the best D guess is TRBD1, with 5 bases matching. The sequencing input was memory CD4+ T cells sorted from blood. This specimen's cell subset or site label, per the study, means: CD45RA-negative fraction. The CDR3 region reads CAWSVKGYTNEKLFF. The nucleotide sequence reads TGTGCCTGGAGTGTCAAGGGGTACACTAATGAAAAACTGTTTTTT.